This T cell receptor (beta chain) emerged from a study of blood T cell repertoires in COVID-19. The V and J ends lost 5 bases and 7 bases respectively, with 15 bases between them. The length of the CDR3 is 13 residues. Germline loops: CDR1 LNHDA, CDR2 SQIVND (reference sequence). Original handling: The assay estimated nucleated cells by amplifying reference gene primers. The data were produced by immunoSEQ multiplex PCR, yet TCRdb's version contains in-frame clones alone and is incomplete. V, J and clone size are those of that table, while D and trimming were read from the DNA. This sample has some 130,000 clones, with 88% found just once.

This clonotype originated in a man in his 70s with active COVID-19. Sequencing was performed on peripheral blood. This sequence joins TRBV19 and TRBJ2-7, with D possibly being TRBD1 (6 bases). The CDR3 bases are TGTGCCAGTAGTCCGGGACAATATCCGGAGCAGTACTTC. Protein: CASSPGQYPEQYF.